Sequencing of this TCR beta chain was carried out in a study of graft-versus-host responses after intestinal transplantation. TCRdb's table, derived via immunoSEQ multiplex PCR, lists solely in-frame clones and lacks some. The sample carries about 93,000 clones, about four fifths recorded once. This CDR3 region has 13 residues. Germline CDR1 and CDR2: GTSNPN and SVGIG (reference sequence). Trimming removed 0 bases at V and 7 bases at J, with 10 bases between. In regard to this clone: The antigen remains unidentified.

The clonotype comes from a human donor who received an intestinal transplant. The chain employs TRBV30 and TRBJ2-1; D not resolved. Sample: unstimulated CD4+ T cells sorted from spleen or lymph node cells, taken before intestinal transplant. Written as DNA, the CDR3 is TGTGCCTGGAGTGTATGGCGGATGAATGAGCAGTTCTTC. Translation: CAWSVWRMNEQFF.